This entry features one TCR beta chain sequence. Trimming removed 4 bases from V and 4 bases from J; junction bases left unmatched: 7. CDR3 length: 14 residues. Looked up from germline, CDR1 is GTSNPN and CDR2 is SVGIG (reference sequence). This record belongs to a study of control samples from healthy donors and cancer patients. Data came from immunoSEQ multiplex PCR; TCRdb stores just in-frame clones and leaves some out. The sample gives about 110,000 clones, less than 95% of which show up once; 4% to 5.5% is in the top ten. The source of this sequence is a human donor in good health. The donor label of this sample is uncertain. The gene calls are TRBV30 and TRBJ2-5; 9 bases line up with TRBD2. Sequenced: blood. CDR3 residues: CAWTQLAGGETQYF. The CDR3 nucleotides read TGTGCCTGGACCCAACTAGCGGGCGGAGAGACCCAGTACTTC.